Each of the 9 T cell receptor beta chains below was sequenced from the same sample in a study of blood T cell repertoires in COVID-19. The method was immunoSEQ multiplex PCR; TCRdb's version includes in-frame clones alone and lacks a portion of them. The data show roughly 110,000 clones, approximately 80% seen once. The source material was peripheral blood. Receptors originate from an older woman with acute or convalescent COVID-19.

The gene calls are TRBV7-6 and TRBJ1-5, with a tentative D call TRBD1 (6 bases). The CDR3 sequence is 14 residues long. The germline V gene encodes CDR1 SGHVS and CDR2 FNYEAQ. V lost 1 base and J 8 bases, leaving 12 bases between the germline ends. The chain's CDR3 is CASSLGGGQEPQHF. The DNA for the CDR3 is TGTGCCAGCAGCTTAGGCGGGGGGCAGGAGCCCCAGCATTTT. The complete variable domain, with remaining parts taken from reference TRBV7-6 and TRBJ1-5, reads GAGVSQSPRYKVTKRGQDVALRCDPISGHVSLYWYRQALGQGPEFLTYFNYEAQQDKSGLPNDRFSAERPEGSISTLTIQRTEQRDSAMYRCASSLGGGQEPQHFGDGTRLSIL.

The rearrangement uses TRBV2 and TRBJ1-2; no reliable D call. V shed 2 bases and J shed 1 base, with 11 bases lying between them. The CDR3 runs 15 residues. Germline CDR1 SNHLY, CDR2 FYNNEI. DNA for the CDR3: TGTGCCAGCAGTGAAACACAGACGATTAACTATGGCTACACCTTC. This gives the protein CASSETQTINYGYTF.

This clone was counted a single time. Here the CDR3 DNA reads TGCAGCGTCCTTAGCGGGAGGGCCTTTGAGACCCAGTACTTC. As protein: CSVLSGRAFETQYF. The gene calls are TRBV29-1 and TRBJ2-5; 11 bases align to TRBD2. In germline, CDR1 is SQVTM, CDR2 ANQGSEA. The CDR3 has 14 amino acids. Trimming removed 6 bases from V and 5 bases from J; junction bases left unmatched: 8.

The V gene is TRBV18, the J gene TRBJ1-2, with 11 bases lining up with TRBD1. Germline assignment: CDR1 KGHSH and CDR2 LQKENI. J was trimmed by 3 bases and V by 3 bases; bases with no gene match: 3. The CDR3 has 15 residues. This CDR3 is CASSPGTGGDYGYTF. The CDR3 DNA reads TGTGCCAGCTCACCCGGGACAGGGGGAGACTATGGCTACACCTTC.

The V gene is TRBV18, the J gene TRBJ2-1; D unclear. Trimming removed 6 bases at V and 5 bases at J, with 23 bases between. Germline V lookup: CDR1 KGHSH, CDR2 LQKENI. This CDR3 region has 17 residues. The CDR3: CASSRNQEASPNNEQFF. CDR3 nucleotides: TGTGCCAGCTCCCGCAACCAAGAAGCATCCCCTAACAATGAGCAGTTCTTC.

The chain combines TRBV6-6 with TRBJ2-3; 7 positions agree with TRBD1. CDR1 MNHNY and CDR2 SVGAGI come from the germline V gene (reference sequence). The ends lost 4 bases at V and 5 bases at J; junction bases unmatched: 6. This CDR3 region has 14 residues. The CDR3 region has the DNA TGTGCCAGCAGTTCAAACAGGGGTGTAGATACGCAGTATTTT. Encoded protein: CASSSNRGVDTQYF.

The chain is built from TRBV5-1 and TRBJ1-2; 7 bases align to TRBD1. CDR1 and CDR2 from the germline V gene are SGHRS and YFSETQ. The V gene end was trimmed by 4 bases and the J gene end by 4 bases; junction bases not matched to a gene: 10. The CDR3 spans 15 residues. The CDR3 here is CASSQGQSYFYGYTF. CDR3 sequence (DNA): TGCGCCAGCAGCCAGGGACAGTCTTACTTCTATGGCTACACCTTC.

The chain carries TRBV10-2 and TRBJ2-1, with a possible D match to TRBD2 (5 bases). Trimming left V 5 bases short and J 4 bases short, with 18 bases between. Per the germline V gene, CDR1 is WSHSY and CDR2 is SAAADI. The CDR3 totals 16 residues. This CDR3 reads CASSPRVDSGYNEQFF. The CDR3 DNA reads TGCGCCAGCAGTCCCCGAGTGGATTCGGGATACAATGAGCAGTTCTTC.

V usage is TRBV27 and J usage is TRBJ2-2; no reliable D call. The CDR3 is 14 residues long. The V gene's germline CDR1 is MNHEY and CDR2 SMNVEV (reference sequence). Trimming took 3 bases from V and 1 from J, leaving 6 bases between them. The DNA of the CDR3 is TGTGCCAGCAGTTTTCGACAGAACACCGGGGAGCTGTTTTTT. It translates to CASSFRQNTGELFF.